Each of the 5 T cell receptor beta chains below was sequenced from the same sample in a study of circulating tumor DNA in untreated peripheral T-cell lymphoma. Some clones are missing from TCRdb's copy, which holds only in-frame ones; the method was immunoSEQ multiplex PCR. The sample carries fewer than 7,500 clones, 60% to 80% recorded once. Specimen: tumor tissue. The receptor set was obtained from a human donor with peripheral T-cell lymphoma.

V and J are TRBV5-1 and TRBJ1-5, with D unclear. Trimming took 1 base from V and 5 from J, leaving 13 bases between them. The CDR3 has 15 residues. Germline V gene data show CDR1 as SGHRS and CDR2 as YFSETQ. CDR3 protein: CASSLRTRKDQPQHF. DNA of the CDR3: TGCGCCAGCAGCTTGAGGACCCGAAAGGATCAGCCCCAGCATTTT.

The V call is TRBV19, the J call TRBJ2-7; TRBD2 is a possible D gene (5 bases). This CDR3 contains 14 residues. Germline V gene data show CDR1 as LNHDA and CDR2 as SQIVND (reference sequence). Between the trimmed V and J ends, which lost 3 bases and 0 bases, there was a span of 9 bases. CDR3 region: CASSIGESSYEQYF. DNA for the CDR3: TGTGCCAGTAGTATCGGGGAGAGCTCCTACGAGCAGTACTTC.

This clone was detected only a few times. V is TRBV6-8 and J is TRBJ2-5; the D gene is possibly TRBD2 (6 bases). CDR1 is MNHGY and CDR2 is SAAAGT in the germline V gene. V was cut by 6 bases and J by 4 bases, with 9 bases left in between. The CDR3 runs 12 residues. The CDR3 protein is CASSAGRETQYF. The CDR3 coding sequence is TGTGCCAGCAGCGCGGGGCGAGAGACCCAGTACTTC.

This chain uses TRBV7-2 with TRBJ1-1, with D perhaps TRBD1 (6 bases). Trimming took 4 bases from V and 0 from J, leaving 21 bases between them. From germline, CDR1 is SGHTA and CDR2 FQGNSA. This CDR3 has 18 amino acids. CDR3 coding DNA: TGTGCCAGCAGCTATTTCGGGGGGGCGATCGCTCTGAACACTGAAGCTTTCTTT. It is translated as CASSYFGGAIALNTEAFF.

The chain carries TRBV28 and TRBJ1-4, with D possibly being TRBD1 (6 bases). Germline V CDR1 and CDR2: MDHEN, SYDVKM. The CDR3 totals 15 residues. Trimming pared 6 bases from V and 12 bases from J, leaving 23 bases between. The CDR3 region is CASRRGQRRGGELFF. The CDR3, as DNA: TGTGCCAGCAGGCGCGGACAGAGGCGTGGTGGGGAACTGTTTTTT. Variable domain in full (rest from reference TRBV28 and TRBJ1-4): DVKVTQSSRYLVKRTGEKVFLECVQDMDHENMFWYRQDPGLGLRLIYFSYDVKMKEKGDIPEGYSVSREKKERFSLILESASTNQTSMYLCASRRGQRRGGELFFGSGTQLSVL.